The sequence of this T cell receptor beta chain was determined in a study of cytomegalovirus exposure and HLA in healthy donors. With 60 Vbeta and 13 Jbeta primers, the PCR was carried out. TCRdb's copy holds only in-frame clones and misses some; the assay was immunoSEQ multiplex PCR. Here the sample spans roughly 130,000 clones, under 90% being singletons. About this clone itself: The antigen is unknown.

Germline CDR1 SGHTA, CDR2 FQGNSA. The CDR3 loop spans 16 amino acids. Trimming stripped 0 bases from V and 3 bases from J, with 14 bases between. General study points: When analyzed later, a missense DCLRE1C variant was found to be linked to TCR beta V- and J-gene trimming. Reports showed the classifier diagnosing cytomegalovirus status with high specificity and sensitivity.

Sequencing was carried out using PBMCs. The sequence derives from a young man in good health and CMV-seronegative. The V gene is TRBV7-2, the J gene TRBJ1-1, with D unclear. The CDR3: CASSLAGRFTDTEAFF. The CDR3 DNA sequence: TGTGCCAGCAGCTTAGCGGGGAGGTTTACGGACACTGAAGCTTTCTTT.